This entry lists 26 T cell receptor beta chains sequenced from one sample in a study of T cell responses to AZD1222 COVID-19 vaccine. Clones were sequenced by immunoSEQ multiplex PCR, and TCRdb holds only the in-frame ones, with some missing. This sample has some 130,000 clones, with approximately 85% found just once. The sample here was peripheral blood, taken on day 0 of AZD1222 vaccination. These receptors originate from an adult in good health.

CDR3 in DNA: TGTGCCAGTAGTTCAGGACAGGGGTGGAACACTGAAGCTTTCTTT. The encoded protein is CASSSGQGWNTEAFF. V is TRBV19 and J is TRBJ1-1, with 9 nucleotides matching TRBD1. The CDR3 runs to 15 residues. CDR1 is LNHDA, CDR2 SQIVND, per germline (reference sequence). V dropped 5 bases and J dropped 1; count of bases not matched to a gene: 5.

The chain uses TRBV5-6 and TRBJ2-1, with D possibly TRBD2 on 5 matching bases. CDR3 length: 14 amino acids. Germline CDR1 and CDR2: SGHDT and YYEEEE. The germline V and J ends were trimmed by 0 bases and 3 bases, with 7 bases remaining between them. The CDR3 loop is CASSLGTDYNEQFF. CDR3 coding DNA: TGTGCCAGCAGCTTGGGGACTGACTACAATGAGCAGTTCTTC.

This clone showed up just once. CDR3 amino acids: CASSQTGGSSYEQYF. The CDR3 bases are TGTGCCAGCAGCCAGACAGGGGGCTCCTCCTACGAGCAGTACTTC. J is TRBJ2-7 and V is TRBV6-5; 10 bases map to TRBD1. The CDR3 runs 15 residues. The V and J ends lost 6 bases and 0 bases, in that order; junction bases with no gene match: 5. CDR1 MNHEY and CDR2 SVGAGI come from the germline V gene.

In its sample, this clone was seen a few times. This sequence joins TRBV20-1 and TRBJ1-1; D is possibly TRBD1 (6 bases). CDR3 size: 11 residues. The V gene's germline CDR1 is DFQATT and CDR2 SNEGSKA (reference sequence). The V end lost 1 base, the J end lost 11 bases, and 11 bases lay between the germline ends. The CDR3 region has the DNA TGCAGTGCTAGAGGAGGGGGGGTGGCTTTCTTT. This gives the protein CSARGGGVAFF.

This clone was counted a few times. The V and J genes are TRBV4-1 and TRBJ1-4; D ambiguous. Germline V gives CDR1 MGHRA, CDR2 YSYEKL. V gave up 9 bases and J gave up 5 bases, with 16 bases separating them. This CDR3 spans 14 amino acids. The CDR3 loop is CASRWGVTNEKLFF. The CDR3 nucleotides are TGCGCCAGTCGGTGGGGTGTCACAAATGAAAAACTGTTTTTT.

The chain recombines TRBV18 with TRBJ2-7, with D perhaps assigned TRBD1 or TRBD2 (5 bases each). V was cut by 6 bases and J by 2 bases, with 14 bases left in between. The CDR3 spans 14 residues. Germline CDR1 is KGHSH and CDR2 is LQKENI. The CDR3 bases are TGTGCCAGCTCTCCCGGGACCACAACCTACGAGCAGTACTTC. It specifies CASSPGTTTYEQYF.

The V gene is TRBV5-1, the J gene TRBJ2-1, with D perhaps matching TRBD1 (5 bases). Germline-derived CDR1 and CDR2 are SGHRS and YFSETQ. The CDR3 loop spans 15 amino acids. V gave up 4 bases and J gave up 4 bases, with 15 bases separating them. The CDR3 region is CASSTAPQVYNEQFF. The DNA for the CDR3 is TGCGCCAGCAGCACCGCACCACAGGTATACAATGAGCAGTTCTTC.

The CDR3 sequence is CASSLAAIGTVGGYTF. CDR3 DNA: TGCGCCAGCAGCTTGGCCGCAATAGGGACCGTAGGGGGCTACACCTTC. V is TRBV5-1 and J is TRBJ1-2, with D possibly matching TRBD1 (5 bases). V lost 0 bases, J lost 8 bases, and 20 bases lay in between. From germline, CDR1 is SGHRS and CDR2 YFSETQ. The CDR3 spans 16 residues.

J is TRBJ2-2 and V is TRBV5-4; TRBD1 matches 7 bases. Germline V lookup: CDR1 SGHNT, CDR2 YYREEE (reference sequence). With V trimmed by 5 bases and J by 6 bases, 1 base remained unmatched. The length of the CDR3 is 12 residues. In nucleotides, the CDR3 is TGTGCCAGCAGACAGGGGTCCGGGGAGCTGTTTTTT. Its translation is CASRQGSGELFF.

V gene TRBV15 combines with J gene TRBJ1-5, with D hard to call. The CDR3 extends over 15 amino acids. Germline V gene lookup returns CDR1 LNHNV and CDR2 YYDKDF (reference sequence). The V end lost 1 base, the J end lost 1 base, and 8 bases lay between the germline ends. The CDR3 bases are TGTGCCACCAGCAGAGTAGGCCAGAGCAATCAGCCCCAGCATTTT. Protein sequence: CATSRVGQSNQPQHF.

V gene TRBV10-1 combines with J gene TRBJ2-7; TRBD2 aligns across 7 bases. Trimming removed 2 bases from V and 5 bases from J; junction bases left unmatched: 3. The CDR3 contains 13 residues. CDR1 is WNHNN and CDR2 is SYGVQD in the germline V gene (reference sequence). Written as DNA, the CDR3 is TGCGCCAGCAGTGAGGGGGGGAGGGACGAGCAGTACTTC. It translates to CASSEGGRDEQYF.

The V call is TRBV27, the J call TRBJ2-7; 9 bases agree with TRBD2. Germline V lookup: CDR1 MNHEY, CDR2 SMNVEV (reference sequence). V lost 8 bases, J lost 0 bases, and 11 bases stayed unmatched. This CDR3 is built from 16 residues. CDR3 in DNA: TGTGCCAGCGGAACCCCGAGCGGGGGGCTCTCCTACGAGCAGTACTTC. Translation gives CASGTPSGGLSYEQYF.

The chain employs TRBV11-3 and TRBJ2-2; D unresolved. Germline-derived CDR1 and CDR2 are SGHNT and YENEEA. V was pared by 4 bases and J by 5 bases, with 17 bases between. There are 16 residues in the CDR3. CDR3: CASSSRTQRPTGELFF. The CDR3 DNA reads TGTGCCAGCAGCTCCCGGACCCAAAGACCTACCGGGGAGCTGTTTTTT.

The chain employs TRBV9 and TRBJ2-5; no reliable D call. Looked up from germline, CDR1 is SGDLS and CDR2 is YYNGEE. V dropped 2 bases and J dropped 2 bases, with 16 bases sitting between them. This CDR3 spans 16 amino acids. CDR3 residues: CASSVNPDGPQETQYF. CDR3 coding DNA: TGTGCCAGCAGCGTTAATCCGGACGGCCCGCAAGAGACCCAGTACTTC.

This clone was recorded a few times. The chain is built from TRBV7-9 and TRBJ1-1, with D uncertain. V was pared by 3 bases and J by 6 bases, with 11 bases between. This CDR3 is 13 amino acids long. Germline V gene lookup returns CDR1 SEHNR and CDR2 FQNEAQ (reference sequence). The DNA for the CDR3 is TGTGCCAGCAGCTTCAAGGGAAGGCCTGAAGCTTTCTTT. It translates to CASSFKGRPEAFF.

The rearrangement links TRBV6-5 to TRBJ1-2; TRBD1 is a possible D gene (5 bases). The CDR3 covers 13 residues. Trimming left V 6 bases short and J 6 bases short, with 14 bases between. In germline, CDR1 is MNHEY, CDR2 SVGAGI. The CDR3 nucleotides read TGTGCCAGCAGGTTCCGTTCGGGGCATGGCTACACCTTC. Translation: CASRFRSGHGYTF.

The chain couples TRBV14 to TRBJ1-2, with 7 bases lining up with TRBD1. The CDR3 sequence is 13 residues long. Germline lookup yields CDR1 SGHDN and CDR2 FVKESK. After removal of 4 bases from V and 7 bases from J, the junction contained 6 bases not matched to a gene. CDR3 amino acids: CASSLGRGGGYTF. CDR3 sequence (DNA): TGTGCCAGCAGCCTCGGCAGGGGGGGTGGCTACACCTTC.

V is TRBV5-4 and J is TRBJ2-1; a weak D match, TRBD1 (6 bases). The V end lost 4 bases, the J end lost 2 bases, and 13 bases lay between the germline ends. Germline V gene data show CDR1 as SGHNT and CDR2 as YYREEE (reference sequence). The CDR3 totals 15 residues. The CDR3 spells CASSIRDIPYNEQFF. The CDR3 nucleotides are TGTGCCAGCAGCATCCGGGACATTCCCTACAATGAGCAGTTCTTC.

This clone was seen only once. This rearrangement joins TRBV19 to TRBJ1-2; D unclear. The length of the CDR3 is 14 residues. Germline V gives CDR1 LNHDA, CDR2 SQIVND (reference sequence). V lost 5 bases to trimming and J lost 4 bases, with 14 bases between them. The CDR3 DNA is TGTGCCAGTAGTTTACCCCGGAGTATCTATGGCTACACCTTC. Its translation: CASSLPRSIYGYTF.

This clone was seen just once. This chain uses TRBV5-1 with TRBJ1-4; 8 nucleotides align to TRBD1. The germline V gene has CDR1 SGHRS and CDR2 YFSETQ. CDR3 size: 16 residues. The J segment lost 0 bases and the V segment lost 3 bases, leaving 4 bases of the junction unmatched. The CDR3 sequence is CASSWTGFATNEKLFF. The CDR3 nucleotides read TGCGCCAGCAGCTGGACAGGGTTCGCAACTAATGAAAAACTGTTTTTT.

This sequence joins TRBV19 and TRBJ2-7, with 10 nucleotides matching TRBD2. CDR1 LNHDA and CDR2 SQIVND come from the germline V gene (reference sequence). This CDR3 region has 14 residues. J gave up 3 bases and V 4 bases, and 3 bases lay outside the gene matches. CDR3 in DNA: TGTGCCAGTAGTAATCTAGCGGGGGACTACGAGCAGTACTTC. Translating it yields CASSNLAGDYEQYF.

The V gene is TRBV3-1 (or the pseudogene TRBV3-2), the J gene TRBJ2-3; no clear D gene. The CDR3 loop spans 15 amino acids. The germline CDR1 and CDR2 sequences are LGHDT and YNNKEL (reference sequence). V lost 2 bases, J lost 0 bases, and 9 bases lay in between. The DNA of the CDR3 is TGTGCCAGCAGCCAATTACGGGCCAGCACAGATACGCAGTATTTT. The encoded protein is CASSQLRASTDTQYF.

The genes are TRBV7-3 and TRBJ1-6; TRBD1 aligns across 8 bases. The V gene end was trimmed by 4 bases and the J gene end by 7 bases; junction bases not matched to a gene: 6. This CDR3 comprises 15 residues. Per the germline V gene, CDR1 is SGHTA and CDR2 is FQGTGA. The CDR3 coding sequence is TGTGCCAGCAGCTCTCGGACAGGGAACAATTCACCCCTCCACTTT. Its protein is CASSSRTGNNSPLHF.

The chain recombines TRBV14 with TRBJ1-2; 8 nucleotides align to TRBD1. Trimming cost V 3 bases and J 4 bases; bases outside gene matches: 7. The CDR3 has 15 amino acids. Germline V gene data show CDR1 as SGHDN and CDR2 as FVKESK. This CDR3 reads CASSQQPTGAYGYTF. Written as DNA, the CDR3 is TGTGCCAGCAGCCAGCAACCGACAGGGGCCTATGGCTACACCTTC.

This chain joins TRBV6-2 or TRBV6-3 and TRBJ1-2; maybe TRBD1 (5 bases). The CDR3 consists of 17 residues. Germline V lookup: CDR1 MNHEY, CDR2 SVGEGT. V was clipped by 5 bases and J by 5 bases, with 24 bases between them. As DNA, the CDR3 is TGTGCCAGCAGTACGGGGGGAGGGACCGTGAATCCTTATGGCTACACCTTC. Translation: CASSTGGGTVNPYGYTF.

V gene TRBV5-6 combines with J gene TRBJ1-2, with D possibly being TRBD1 (5 bases). CDR3 length: 13 residues. V lost 1 base and J 8 bases, leaving 12 bases between the germline ends. The V gene's germline CDR1 is SGHDT and CDR2 YYEEEE. The chain's CDR3 is CASSLQGRRGYTF. CDR3 sequence (DNA): TGTGCCAGCAGCTTGCAGGGAAGGCGGGGCTACACCTTC.